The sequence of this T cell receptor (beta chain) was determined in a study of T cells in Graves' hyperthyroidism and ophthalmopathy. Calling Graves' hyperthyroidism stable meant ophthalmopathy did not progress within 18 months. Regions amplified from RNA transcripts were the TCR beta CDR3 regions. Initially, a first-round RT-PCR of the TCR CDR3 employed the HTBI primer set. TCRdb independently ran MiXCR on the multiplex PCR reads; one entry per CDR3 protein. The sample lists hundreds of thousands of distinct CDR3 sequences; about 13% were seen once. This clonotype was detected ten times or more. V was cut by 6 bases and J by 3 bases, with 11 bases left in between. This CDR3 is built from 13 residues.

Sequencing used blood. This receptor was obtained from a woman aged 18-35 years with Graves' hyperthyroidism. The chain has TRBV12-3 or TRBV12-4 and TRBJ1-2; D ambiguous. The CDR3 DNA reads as TGTGCCAGCAGCCCTAGCCACTACTATGGCTACACCTTC. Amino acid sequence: CASSPSHYYGYTF.